This T cell receptor (beta chain) was identified during a study of T cell changes during pregnancy in multiple sclerosis. Some clones are missing from TCRdb's copy, which holds only in-frame ones; the method was immunoSEQ multiplex PCR. The data contain tens of thousands of clones, about nine tenths of them seen just once; the ten biggest clones take up around 0.75%. This TCR was recovered from a female donor in good health, enrolled as a control in a pregnancy study. The input for sequencing was peripheral blood, taken in the third trimester of pregnancy.

The CDR3 region is CASSRTTPRGYTF. The CDR3 bases are TGTGCCAGCAGCCGCACAACCCCTAGGGGCTACACCTTC. This chain links TRBV9 with TRBJ1-2; D remains unclear. Germline lookup yields CDR1 SGDLS and CDR2 YYNGEE. Trimming removed 4 bases from V and 8 bases from J, with 15 bases in between. The CDR3 runs 13 residues.